This paragraph reports one TCR beta chain. Its antigen specificity is not known. No much larger clone is present one base from it, and per-base qualities are unavailable. This entry comes from a study of technical replicates of blood from a few donors (dated by TCRdb to 2016 to 2017). Taken from cysteine to phenylalanine, the CDR3 has 15 residues. Only the CDR3 region is kept as DNA, spanning 45 bases read in frame from base 1. V is pruned by 0 bases and J by 3 bases, leaving 5 bases of the junction without a gene match. The germline V gene sets CDR1 to SGDLS and CDR2 to YYNGEE. Library method: the immunoSEQ multiplex PCR assay. TCRdb holds this immuneACCESS table with in-frame rearrangements only. Some clones are missing; in checked studies, unresolved V genes explain under half, and the rest has no known cause. Counted in this sample were about 82,000 clones; over 90% of them appeared once. Together, the top ten hold 0.39% of the sample.

Sequencing used T cells isolated from PBMCs. Recombination linked TRBV9 to TRBJ2-7; TRBD1 matches 8 bases in the middle. This receptor was obtained from a human donor in good health. The DNA sequence reads TGTGCCAGCAGCGTAGACCCTGGACAGGGCTACGAGCAGTACTTC. Its protein is CASSVDPGQGYEQYF.